This is a list of T cell receptor beta chains from one sample in a study of OX40 agonist ivuxolimab in advanced cancers. Clones were read by immunoSEQ multiplex PCR, and TCRdb kept only the in-frame ones, dropping some. The table has about 80,000 clones, 70% to 90% seen once; the top ten hold approximately 2%. The sequencing used CD4+ or CD8+ T cells sorted from blood, collected in a trial of the OX40 agonist ivuxolimab. The source is an adult with an advanced solid tumor such as melanoma, head and neck, liver or kidney cancer. CDR3s include the opening cysteine and the closing phenylalanine or tryptophan. Fields, in order: clone size, V gene, J gene, D gene, CDR3 DNA, CDR3 protein. D genes are given only for firm matches. Not all rows give a size; the values are once, few, many and, for expanded clones, a class.

.	TRBV6-6	TRBJ1-4	.	TGTGCCAGCAGTTATTTCGAAAGGGGGGAAAAACTGTTTTTT	CASSYFERGEKLFF
.	TRBV11-2	TRBJ1-5	TRBD1	TGTGCCAGCAGCGCGGGACAGGGGAACAATCAGCCCCAGCATTTT	CASSAGQGNNQPQHF
.	TRBV1	TRBJ2-1	.	TGCACCAGCAGCCAAAATGACTCGAGCTCCTACAATGAGCAGTTCTTC	CTSSQNDSSSYNEQFF
.	TRBV11-2	TRBJ2-3	TRBD1	TGTGCCAGCAGCCGAAGACAGGGTATCGTGGGGAACACAGATACGCAGTATTTT	CASSRRQGIVGNTDTQYF
.	TRBV7-3	TRBJ2-4	.	TGTGCCAGCAGCTTAGGGCAGGGTTATGGAAACATTCAGTACTTC	CASSLGQGYGNIQYF
.	TRBV2	TRBJ2-1	.	TGTGCCAGCAGTGGGGCTAGGAGCTCCTACAATGAGCAGTTCTTC	CASSGARSSYNEQFF
.	TRBV5-5	TRBJ1-1	.	TGTGCCAGCAGCTTGGCCAACCGGATCGGTCGTGCTTTCTTT	CASSLANRIGRAFF
.	TRBV6-1	TRBJ2-7	.	TGTGCCAGCAGGAGGACGGCAGGGGACACCTACGAGCAGTACTTC	CASRRTAGDTYEQYF
.	TRBV2	TRBJ2-1	TRBD2	TGTGCCAGCAATAGCGGGAGGTCCTCCTACAATGAGCAGTTCTTC	CASNSGRSSYNEQFF
.	TRBV11-2	TRBJ2-5	.	TGTGCCAGCAGCCAAGACAGAGGGTACCAAGAGACCCAGTACTTC	CASSQDRGYQETQYF
.	TRBV6-5	TRBJ1-1	.	TGTGCCAGCAGTTACTCCTTGAACACTGAAGCTTTCTTT	CASSYSLNTEAFF
.	TRBV19	TRBJ2-1	TRBD1	TGTGCCAGTACCCGACAGGGGGCATCCTACAATGAGCAGTTCTTC	CASTRQGASYNEQFF
.	TRBV7-2	TRBJ2-7	.	TGTGCCAGCAGCTTAGAGGGCGGGGCCTACGAGCAGTACTTC	CASSLEGGAYEQYF
.	TRBV7-2	TRBJ1-4	TRBD1	TGTGCCAGCAGGACCGGGACAGGACATGCAACTAATGAAAAACTGTTTTTT	CASRTGTGHATNEKLFF
.	TRBV19	TRBJ1-2	.	TGTGCCAGTAGTATAGAACCAGCCTCCACCTATGGCTACACCTTC	CASSIEPASTYGYTF
few	TRBV28	TRBJ2-7	TRBD2	TGTGCCAGCAGCTCAACTAGCGGGGGGTCCTACGAGCAGTACTTC	CASSSTSGGSYEQYF
.	TRBV9	TRBJ1-2	TRBD1	TGTGCCAGCAGCCTCCGGGACAGGGGGAAAGGCTACACCTTC	CASSLRDRGKGYTF
.	TRBV10-1	TRBJ1-1	.	TGCGCCAGCAGTGAGTCACAGGGGAACACTGAAGCTTTCTTT	CASSESQGNTEAFF
.	TRBV7-2	TRBJ2-1	.	TGTGCCAGCGGTCGTGGGGGTTCCTACAATGAGCAGTTCTTC	CASGRGGSYNEQFF
.	TRBV6-6	TRBJ2-4	TRBD1	TGTGCCAGCAGCCGGGGACAGGGAAAAAACATTCAGTACTTC	CASSRGQGKNIQYF
few	TRBV30	TRBJ2-1	.	TGTGCCTGGAGTGCACTAGCTAATGAGCAGTTCTTC	CAWSALANEQFF
.	TRBV19	TRBJ1-5	TRBD1	TGTGCCAGTAGCCCAGGGACAGGGGGTCATCAGCCCCAGCATTTT	CASSPGTGGHQPQHF
.	TRBV7-9	TRBJ2-7	.	TGTGCCAGCAGCCCCCCGGGAGCTGGGACCTACGAGCAGTACTTC	CASSPPGAGTYEQYF
.	TRBV7-2	TRBJ2-4	TRBD1	TGTGCCAGCAGCTTAGCGACAGGGTTCTCCCAGGGCATTCAGTACTTC	CASSLATGFSQGIQYF
.	TRBV28	TRBJ2-1	.	TGTGCCAGCAGTTCCGGGGGCAGGTACAATGAGCAGTTCTTC	CASSSGGRYNEQFF
.	TRBV19	TRBJ2-3	.	TGTGCCAGTAATCGTTACATTACTAGCACAGATACGCAGTATTTT	CASNRYITSTDTQYF
.	TRBV5-5	TRBJ1-1	.	TGTGCCAGCAGCCCTAGACTGACGCGGAGCACTGAAGCTTTCTTT	CASSPRLTRSTEAFF
.	TRBV11-3	TRBJ2-5	TRBD2	TGTGCCAGCAGCCCCGGGGGGGGAGAGACCCAGTACTTC	CASSPGGGETQYF
.	TRBV21-1	TRBJ1-4	.	TGTGCCAGCAGGGGTGGGGTCCCTTCGGATGAAAAACTGTTTTTT	CASRGGVPSDEKLFF
.	TRBV19	TRBJ2-5	TRBD2	TGTGCCAGTAGTCCAGGGACTAGCGGGAGGGCCGGGAGAGAGACCCAGTACTTC	CASSPGTSGRAGRETQYF
.	TRBV6-5	TRBJ1-5	.	TGTGCCAGCAGTTACTTGGTCCCGGGGCAGCCCCAGCATTTT	CASSYLVPGQPQHF
.	TRBV7-3	TRBJ2-1	TRBD2	TGTGCCAGTTCGCCGGGACTAGCATACAATGAGCAGTTCTTC	CASSPGLAYNEQFF
.	TRBV28	TRBJ1-5	.	TGTGCCAGCCTTGTAAGGGGTAGCAATCAGCCCCAGCATTTT	CASLVRGSNQPQHF
.	TRBV5-1	TRBJ1-3	.	TGCGCCAGCAGCTTGGAGTCCTTCTCTGGAAACACCATATATTTT	CASSLESFSGNTIYF
.	TRBV19	TRBJ2-3	.	TGTGCCAGTAGTCTCTCGCTAGAGACTACGCAGTATTTT	CASSLSLETTQYF
.	TRBV19	TRBJ2-7	TRBD2	TGTGCCAGTAGTCGGCTAGCGGGCTACGAGCAGTACTTC	CASSRLAGYEQYF
.	TRBV7-8	TRBJ1-4	.	TGTGCCAGCAGCTTACCGCCACGGACAACTAATGAAAAACTGTTTTTT	CASSLPPRTTNEKLFF
once	TRBV4-1	TRBJ2-3	.	TGCGCCAGCAGCCAAGAATGGGTCGGGCTAACTAGCACAGATACGCAGTATTTT	CASSQEWVGLTSTDTQYF
.	TRBV7-2	TRBJ1-4	.	TGTGCCAGCAGCTTAGATCGGGGCAATGAAAAACTGTTTTTT	CASSLDRGNEKLFF
.	TRBV7-2	TRBJ2-7	.	TGTGCCAGCAGTAAGGGACACACCTACGAGCAGTACTTC	CASSKGHTYEQYF
.	TRBV7-2	TRBJ1-1	.	TGTGCCAGCAGCAGACCCGGGGGGAACACTGAAGCTTTCTTT	CASSRPGGNTEAFF
.	TRBV4-3	TRBJ2-7	TRBD2	TGCGCCAGCAGCCAAGATTGGGCGGGGGGGTACGAGCAGTACTTC	CASSQDWAGGYEQYF
.	TRBV10-1	TRBJ2-7	.	TGCGCCAGCAGTGAGTTATTGCGGGGGCCTCAATACGAGCAGTACTTC	CASSELLRGPQYEQYF
.	TRBV19	TRBJ2-5	.	TGTGCCAGTAGTATTGGGGTAGGGAAGACCCAGTACTTC	CASSIGVGKTQYF
.	TRBV4-3	TRBJ2-7	.	TGCGCCAGCAGCCAAGTAGTTAGTTACGAGCAGTACTTC	CASSQVVSYEQYF
.	TRBV5-8	TRBJ2-1	.	TGTGCCAGCAGCTTGACGTCTAGGTACAATGAGCAGTTCTTC	CASSLTSRYNEQFF
.	TRBV20-1	TRBJ2-5	.	TGCAGTGCTAGCGGGGAGACCCAGTACTTC	CSASGETQYF
.	TRBV11-3	TRBJ2-2	.	TGTGCCAGCAGCCCAGGGGAGCCGGAGCTGTTTTTT	CASSPGEPELFF
.	TRBV4-3	TRBJ2-1	TRBD2	TGCGCCAGCAGCCTAGACCCGGGACTAGGGTACAATGAGCAGTTCTTC	CASSLDPGLGYNEQFF
.	TRBV11-2	TRBJ2-7	.	TGTGCCAGCAGCTTAGCCGGGACCCACGAGCAGTACTTC	CASSLAGTHEQYF
.	TRBV29-1	TRBJ2-3	TRBD1	TGCAGCGTAGTCGGACAGGGGGACGATACGCAGTATTTT	CSVVGQGDDTQYF
.	TRBV6-5	TRBJ2-7	.	TGTGCCAGCAGTTACTCCGACCCCGGGTACGAGCAGTACTTC	CASSYSDPGYEQYF
.	TRBV5-1	TRBJ2-7	TRBD1	TGCGCCAGCAGCTTGGGGGACAGGGGGCGGTACGAGCAGTACTTC	CASSLGDRGRYEQYF
.	TRBV5-4	TRBJ1-6	.	TGTGCCAGCAAGTCAAGGACCTTGAATAATTCACCCCTCCACTTT	CASKSRTLNNSPLHF
.	TRBV6-6	TRBJ2-7	TRBD2	TGTGCCAGCAGCTCTGGCCGGGGAGGGTACTCCTACGAGCAGTACTTC	CASSSGRGGYSYEQYF